This TCR beta chain came from a study of blood T cell repertoires in COVID-19. Across the whole study: Acute and convalescent COVID-19 specimens originated in the United States, Italy and Spain. PBMCs, B-cell-depleted T cells, or T cells provided the cDNA or gDNA that made up the material.

The CDR3 is 17 residues long. Germline values: CDR1 SGHTA, CDR2 FQGNSA. Trimming stripped 5 bases from V and 0 bases from J, with 16 bases between. Authors' processing steps: Cell counts per sample came from amplifying reference gene primers. Clones were read by immunoSEQ multiplex PCR, and TCRdb kept only the in-frame ones, dropping some. That table furnishes V, J and clone size, whereas the DNA furnished D and trimming. The table has a few hundred thousand clones, over 80% seen once. The TCR was taken from a woman in her forties or fifties with active or convalescent COVID-19. This chain uses TRBV7-2 with TRBJ2-2, with D perhaps TRBD2 (6 bases). Sample: peripheral blood. CDR3 nucleotide sequence: TGTGCCAGCAGCCCAGCTCGGGGGAGATCGAACACCGGGGAGCTGTTTTTT. It specifies CASSPARGRSNTGELFF.